The 15 T cell receptor beta chains listed next were all sequenced from one sample in a study of blood T cell repertoires in COVID-19 (dated by TCRdb to the early 2020s). The method was the immunoSEQ multiplex PCR assay. Sourced from immuneACCESS, this table was stored by TCRdb with only in-frame sequences that have V and J called. A share of the clones is absent; for the studies checked, an unresolved V gene accounts for under half, and the remainder has no known explanation. This sample has around 280,000 clones in its table, and more than 75% of those were observed once. The top ten constitute 1% to 1.5% of the sample. Input material: peripheral blood. Receptor source: a man between 65 and 85 years old with acute or convalescent COVID-19.

CDR3 sequence (DNA): TGTGCCAGCAGTCCCCGGCGGGAGGCCCACTACTACAATGAGCAGTTCTTC. This gives the protein CASSPRREAHYYNEQFF. The chain couples TRBV6-6 to TRBJ2-1; 8 bases are a match to TRBD2. V trimming: 5 bases; J trimming: 3 bases; junction bases outside the gene matches: 12. The CDR3 has 17 amino acids. Germline V lookup: CDR1 MNHNY, CDR2 SVGAGI (reference sequence).

The genes are TRBV19 and TRBJ2-4, with D maybe TRBD2 (6 bases). The CDR3 loop spans 13 amino acids. Per germline, CDR1 LNHDA and CDR2 SQIVND (reference sequence). Trimming cost V 4 bases and J 9 bases, with 13 bases left between them. CDR3 in DNA: TGTGCCAGTAGTACGACGGCCGGGGGCATTCAGTACTTC. Its translation: CASSTTAGGIQYF. Supplemented by reference TRBV19 and TRBJ2-4, the full variable domain reads DGGITQSPKYLFRKEGQNVTLSCEQNLNHDAMYWYRQDPGQGLRLIYYSQIVNDFQKGDIAEGYSVSREKKESFPLTVTSAQKNPTAFYLCASSTTAGGIQYFGAGTRLSVL.

The chain couples TRBV24-1 to TRBJ2-7; D perhaps matches TRBD2 (6 bases). CDR1 is KGHDR, CDR2 SFDVKD, per germline. The CDR3 sequence is 15 residues long. V shed 5 bases and J shed 7 bases, with 20 bases lying between them. CDR3 amino acids: CATSARDRSSGEQYF. CDR3 coding DNA: TGTGCCACCAGTGCGCGGGACCGATCGTCTGGGGAGCAGTACTTC.

The chain recombines TRBV15 with TRBJ2-4; unclear D gene. The CDR3 totals 12 residues. The germline V and J ends were trimmed by 0 bases and 8 bases, with 5 bases remaining between them. The germline V gene has CDR1 LNHNV and CDR2 YYDKDF (reference sequence). The CDR3 reads CATSRDTDIQYF. The CDR3 DNA reads as TGTGCCACCAGCAGAGATACTGACATTCAGTACTTC.

The chain uses TRBV7-8 and TRBJ2-7, with D tentatively TRBD1 (5 bases). Germline CDR1 SGHVS, CDR2 FQNEAQ. The length of the CDR3 is 13 residues. V lost 5 bases and J lost 4, with 12 bases in between. Written as DNA, the CDR3 is TGTGCCAGCAGCCGAGGTGGGGCGTACGAGCAGTACTTC. Translated, it gives CASSRGGAYEQYF.

The genes are TRBV6-5 and TRBJ1-1, with D uncertain. CDR3 length: 13 residues. Trimming stripped 2 bases from V and 1 base from J, with 5 bases between. Germline V gene data show CDR1 as MNHEY and CDR2 as SVGAGI. CDR3 protein: CASSYGQNTEAFF. CDR3 in DNA: TGTGCCAGCAGTTACGGCCAGAACACTGAAGCTTTCTTT.

Only a few counts were recorded for this clone. The rearrangement links TRBV5-4 to TRBJ1-2; 7 bases align to TRBD1. Germline V gene lookup returns CDR1 SGHNT and CDR2 YYREEE (reference sequence). The CDR3 extends over 15 amino acids. The V and J ends lost 0 bases and 4 bases, in that order; junction bases with no gene match: 6. The CDR3: CASSLARGLSYGYTF. The DNA of the CDR3 is TGTGCCAGCAGCTTGGCGAGGGGGCTTAGCTATGGCTACACCTTC.

V gene TRBV5-6 combines with J gene TRBJ2-1; D not certain. Between the trimmed V and J ends, which lost 0 bases and 2 bases, there was a span of 9 bases. Germline V gene data show CDR1 as SGHDT and CDR2 as YYEEEE. The CDR3 sequence is 15 residues long. Here the CDR3 reads CASSLGASPYNEQFF. The DNA of the CDR3 is TGTGCCAGCAGCTTGGGGGCGAGCCCCTACAATGAGCAGTTCTTC.

The chain has TRBV9 and TRBJ1-1; D is undetermined. CDR1 and CDR2 (germline): SGDLS, YYNGEE. The CDR3 sequence is 15 residues long. The V and J ends lost 0 bases and 0 bases respectively, with 9 bases between them. Here the CDR3 reads CASSVGTDLNTEAFF. The DNA for the CDR3 is TGTGCCAGCAGCGTAGGTACAGATCTGAACACTGAAGCTTTCTTT.

In its sample, this clone was seen a few times. The J gene is TRBJ1-2, the V gene TRBV4-1, with 8 positions matching TRBD1. V was clipped by 3 bases and J by 8 bases; unmatched bases: 11. This CDR3 is built from 15 residues. The V gene's germline CDR1 is MGHRA and CDR2 YSYEKL. The CDR3 is CASSQTGRGQSGYTF. The CDR3 region has the DNA TGCGCCAGCAGCCAGACGGGCAGGGGGCAATCAGGCTACACCTTC.

The V and J genes are TRBV10-3 and TRBJ1-5; no definite D call. V dropped 8 bases and J dropped 2 bases, with 16 bases sitting between them. Germline V gives CDR1 ENHRY, CDR2 SYGVKD. The CDR3 sequence is 15 residues long. This chain's CDR3 is CAIPCGPSRNQPQHF. In nucleotides, the CDR3 is TGTGCCATCCCCTGTGGGCCTTCTCGCAATCAGCCCCAGCATTTT.

The chain carries TRBV6-2 or TRBV6-3 and TRBJ2-7, with 7 positions matching TRBD1. This CDR3 spans 15 amino acids. The germline CDR1 and CDR2 sequences are MNHEY and SVGEGT. The trim removed 4 bases at V and 0 bases at J, leaving 6 bases unmatched. The CDR3 spells CASSFPGTASYEQYF. The CDR3 DNA reads as TGTGCCAGCAGTTTCCCGGGGACAGCCTCCTACGAGCAGTACTTC.

This rearrangement joins TRBV3-1 (or the pseudogene TRBV3-2) to TRBJ2-1; 10 nucleotides align to TRBD2. Germline V gene data show CDR1 as LGHDT and CDR2 as YNNKEL (reference sequence). This CDR3 comprises 15 residues. The J segment lost 4 bases and the V segment lost 5 bases, leaving 5 bases of the junction unmatched. In DNA form, the CDR3 reads TGTGCCAGCAGCTACGGACTAGCGGCTTACAATGAGCAGTTCTTC. Translating it yields CASSYGLAAYNEQFF.

The chain carries TRBV5-6 and TRBJ1-4; D perhaps matches TRBD1 (5 bases). This CDR3 spans 15 amino acids. The germline gives CDR1 SGHDT, CDR2 YYEEEE. Trimming cost V 4 bases and J 5 bases, with 15 bases left between them. CDR3 in amino acids: CASSRRTLKNEKLFF. CDR3 coding DNA: TGTGCCAGCAGCAGAAGGACATTAAAGAATGAAAAACTGTTTTTT.

This chain connects TRBV27 to TRBJ2-2, with 15 bases that match TRBD2. J lost 7 bases, V lost 3 bases, and 9 bases had no gene match. CDR1 is MNHEY, CDR2 SMNVEV, per germline (reference sequence). The CDR3 spans 18 residues. The CDR3 protein is CASSFVPGLAGGNGELFF. Written as DNA, the CDR3 is TGTGCCAGCAGTTTCGTGCCGGGACTAGCGGGAGGAAACGGGGAGCTGTTTTTT.